This TCR beta chain came from a study of cytomegalovirus exposure and HLA in healthy donors. In germline, CDR1 is MNHEY, CDR2 SMNVEV (reference sequence). The CDR3 is 16 residues long. The junction had 10 bases not matched to a gene; V was cut back by 4 bases and J by 5 bases. The PCR employed 60 Vbeta primers together with 13 Jbeta primers. The data were produced by immunoSEQ multiplex PCR, yet TCRdb's version contains in-frame clones alone and is incomplete. Of about 110,000 clones in the sample, about two thirds were seen once. This rearrangement joins TRBV27 to TRBJ2-3; TRBD1 agrees at 9 bases. The specimen was PBMCs. This TCR was recovered from a man aged 25-45 years in good health and CMV-seropositive. In DNA, the CDR3 is TGTGCCAGCAGTTCTCTACAGGGGGCGCGTGGAGATACGCAGTATTTT. Protein: CASSSLQGARGDTQYF.